This TCR beta chain was found in a study of T cell changes during pregnancy in multiple sclerosis. Sequenced by immunoSEQ multiplex PCR; TCRdb stores in-frame clones only, minus some. The sample includes 30,000 to 40,000 clones, 70% to 90% of them seen just once. Per the germline V gene, CDR1 is SNHLY and CDR2 is FYNNEI. V was pared by 3 bases and J by 2 bases, with 3 bases between. This CDR3 spans 12 amino acids. The sequenced sample was CD8+ T cells from peripheral blood mononuclear cells, obtained in the third trimester of pregnancy. The V and J genes are TRBV2 and TRBJ2-3; D gene unclear. The TCR originated in a female donor with multiple sclerosis, enrolled in a pregnancy study. This CDR3 is CASSDHTDTQYF. The CDR3 DNA is TGTGCCAGCAGTGACCACACAGATACGCAGTATTTT.